Shown below are 23 T cell receptor beta chains from a single sample sequenced in a study of cytomegalovirus exposure and HLA in healthy donors (dated by TCRdb to 2015 to 2018). The library was built by means of the immunoSEQ multiplex PCR assay. For the multiplex PCR, a mixture combining 60 forward primers for TCR Vbeta segments and 13 reverse primers for TCR Jbeta segments was used. TCRdb mirrors the immuneACCESS table, restricted to in-frame sequences. Some clones are absent from its copies; in checked studies, under half trace to an unresolved V gene, and the reason for the others is unknown. Recorded for this sample are some 160,000 clones; more than 80% of them occurred a single time. Together, the top ten hold 4.3% of the sample. The sample taken for sequencing was PBMCs. The receptors here all came from a woman between 40 and 50 years old in good health and CMV-seropositive.

The V call is TRBV28, the J call TRBJ1-2, with 8 bases fitting TRBD1. Per germline, CDR1 MDHEN and CDR2 SYDVKM. Trimming at V came to 9 bases and at J to 2 bases, leaving 5 bases not matched to a gene. The CDR3 length is 13 residues. CDR3 amino acids: CASRTGFNYGYTF. The CDR3 region has the DNA TGTGCCAGTCGGACAGGGTTCAACTATGGCTACACCTTC.

As DNA, the CDR3 is TGTGCCAGCAGTTTAAAGGGTGAGGGCGGCACCTACGAGCAGTACTTC. It yields the protein CASSLKGEGGTYEQYF. The chain links TRBV27 to TRBJ2-7, with a weak D call TRBD2 (5 bases). Trimming pared 2 bases from V and 2 bases from J, leaving 16 bases between. Per germline, CDR1 MNHEY and CDR2 SMNVEV (reference sequence). This CDR3 has 16 amino acids.

The V and J genes are TRBV7-9 and TRBJ1-2; D gene unclear. The CDR3 covers 15 residues. Deletions cut 5 bases from V and 3 bases from J, with 16 bases between. Germline loops: CDR1 SEHNR, CDR2 FQNEAQ (reference sequence). CDR3 DNA sequence: TGTGCCAGCAGCCCCCGGGATCGCTTCTACTATGGCTACACCTTC. It is translated as CASSPRDRFYYGYTF.

The chain employs TRBV28 and TRBJ2-7; 9 positions agree with TRBD2. This CDR3 comprises 16 residues. Germline trimming cut 6 bases from V and 4 bases from J; bases unmatched to any gene: 13. Germline-derived CDR1 and CDR2 are MDHEN and SYDVKM. The DNA for the CDR3 is TGTGCCAGCAGCCCCCAGCGGGAGGTTAAGAAGTACGAGCAGTACTTC. Protein sequence: CASSPQREVKKYEQYF.

J is TRBJ1-4 and V is TRBV2, with 8 bases that match TRBD1. V was pared by 6 bases and J by 0 bases, with 3 bases of the junction left unmatched. Germline V gene lookup returns CDR1 SNHLY and CDR2 FYNNEI. The CDR3 is 15 residues long. The CDR3, as DNA: TGTGCCAGCAGAGGGACAGGAGCAACTAATGAAAAACTGTTTTTT. This translates into CASRGTGATNEKLFF.

This chain uses TRBV6-1 with TRBJ2-5, with 7 bases aligning to TRBD2. The DNA matches TRBJ2-7 better at its end, which makes the J call doubtful. Germline lookup yields CDR1 MNHNS and CDR2 SASEGT. The CDR3 is made up of 14 amino acids. The CDR3 region is CASISASGSYEQYF. CDR3 coding DNA: TGTGCCAGCATCTCGGCTAGCGGCTCCTACGAGCAGTACTTC.

The chain links TRBV5-4 to TRBJ2-3, with TRBD2 matching over 8 bases. The V gene end was trimmed by 4 bases and the J gene end by 2 bases; junction bases not matched to a gene: 12. Germline V gene sequence: CDR1 SGHNT, CDR2 YYREEE (reference sequence). The CDR3 has 17 amino acids. DNA of the CDR3: TGTGCCAGCAGCACCTACATGGCGGGGGGTTCCACAGATACGCAGTATTTT. Its translation: CASSTYMAGGSTDTQYF.

This clone was seen more than once but under ten times. The chain carries TRBV27 and TRBJ1-4; unclear D gene. The germline V and J ends were trimmed by 8 bases and 4 bases, with 8 bases remaining between them. The CDR3 is made up of 12 amino acids. CDR1 and CDR2 from the germline V gene are MNHEY and SMNVEV (reference sequence). Written as DNA, the CDR3 is TGTGCCAGCCGTGGGCTTAATGAAAAACTGTTTTTT. This translates into CASRGLNEKLFF.

The chain has TRBV28 and TRBJ2-5, with D perhaps matching TRBD2 (6 bases). The germline gives CDR1 MDHEN, CDR2 SYDVKM. The CDR3 consists of 12 residues. Trimming cost V 9 bases and J 9 bases, with 17 bases left between them. CDR3 sequence: CASLGVGEAQYF. In DNA, the CDR3 is TGTGCCAGTCTGGGGGTGGGGGAGGCCCAGTACTTC. Looking up the rest from reference TRBV28 and TRBJ2-5 gives the full variable domain: DVKVTQSSRYLVKRTGEKVFLECVQDMDHENMFWYRQDPGLGLRLIYFSYDVKMKEKGDIPEGYSVSREKKERFSLILESASTNQTSMYLCASLGVGEAQYFGPGTRLLVL.

This clone has just a few counts. The chain couples TRBV4-1 to TRBJ2-2; D call uncertain. The CDR3 covers 13 residues. The V gene lost 6 bases and the J gene lost 8 bases, with 13 bases spanning the gap. From germline, CDR1 is MGHRA and CDR2 YSYEKL. In nucleotides, the CDR3 is TGCGCCAGCAGACCTCGTCAAACTGGGGAGCTGTTTTTT. This translates into CASRPRQTGELFF.

The chain is built from TRBV5-1 and TRBJ1-4; 11 bases match TRBD1. This CDR3 region has 14 residues. The germline V gene encodes CDR1 SGHRS and CDR2 YFSETQ. V was clipped by 3 bases and J by 7 bases; unmatched bases: 2. This CDR3 reads CASSSDRGLEKLFF. The CDR3 coding sequence is TGCGCCAGCAGCTCGGACAGGGGGCTTGAAAAACTGTTTTTT.

V and J are TRBV9 and TRBJ2-5; the match to TRBD1 covers 7 bases. The CDR3 runs to 15 residues. Germline V CDR1 and CDR2: SGDLS, YYNGEE. Trimming cost V 4 bases and J 4 bases; bases outside gene matches: 10. CDR3 amino acids: CASSPLQGGTETQYF. The DNA of the CDR3 is TGTGCCAGCAGCCCCCTACAAGGGGGCACAGAGACCCAGTACTTC.

This chain connects TRBV7-2 to TRBJ2-7; the D is unclear. CDR1 is SGHTA, CDR2 FQGNSA, per germline. Trimming removed 1 base from V and 7 bases from J, with 14 bases in between. The CDR3 consists of 14 residues. Written as DNA, the CDR3 is TGTGCCAGCAGCTTAGACTGGGCCACCGGTGAGCAGTACTTC. This sequence encodes CASSLDWATGEQYF. Full variable domain (remainder filled in from reference TRBV7-2 and TRBJ2-7): GAGVSQSPSNKVTEKGKDVELRCDPISGHTALYWYRQSLGQGLEFLIYFQGNSAPDKSGLPSDRFSAERTGGSVSTLTIQRTQQEDSAVYLCASSLDWATGEQYFGPGTRLTVT.

The genes are TRBV30 and TRBJ2-1, with 10 bases identical to TRBD2. The CDR3 contains 17 residues. Trimming removed 3 bases from V and 4 bases from J; junction bases left unmatched: 12. Germline CDR1 reads GTSNPN; CDR2 reads SVGIG (reference sequence). The CDR3 spells CAWRGGGRLAGYNEQFF. The CDR3 bases are TGTGCCTGGAGGGGGGGCGGGAGACTAGCGGGTTACAATGAGCAGTTCTTC.

V usage is TRBV5-1 and J usage is TRBJ1-1; D call uncertain. The CDR3 consists of 11 residues. CDR1 SGHRS and CDR2 YFSETQ come from the germline V gene. Deletions cut 5 bases from V and 4 bases from J, with 6 bases between. CDR3 sequence: CASREGTEAFF. CDR3 DNA sequence: TGCGCCAGCAGAGAGGGCACTGAAGCTTTCTTT. Full variable domain (outside the CDR3, taken from reference TRBV5-1 and TRBJ1-1): KAGVTQTPRYLIKTRGQQVTLSCSPISGHRSVSWYQQTPGQGLQFLFEYFSETQRNKGNFPGRFSGRQFSNSRSEMNVSTLELGDSALYLCASREGTEAFFGQGTRLTVV.

The CDR3 DNA reads TGTGCCAGCAGGGCAGCGGGAGGCCCCAGAAGGACCCAGTACTTC. Protein: CASRAAGGPRRTQYF. J is TRBJ2-5 and V is TRBV6-1, with 9 nucleotides matching TRBD2. The CDR3 sequence is 15 residues long. CDR1 MNHNS and CDR2 SASEGT come from the germline V gene. Germline trimming cut 6 bases from V and 7 bases from J; bases unmatched to any gene: 12.

The chain is built from TRBV29-1 and TRBJ2-7; TRBD1 agrees at 7 bases. Germline loops: CDR1 SQVTM, CDR2 ANQGSEA. The CDR3 extends over 13 amino acids. V gave up 6 bases and J gave up 0 bases; unmatched junction bases: 5. The CDR3 DNA reads as TGCAGCGTCTTGGACAGGAGCTCCTACGAGCAGTACTTC. Translating gives CSVLDRSSYEQYF.

The table lists this clone with a count of one. The CDR3 loop is CASSPAGTSGSDEQFF. CDR3 nucleotides: TGTGCCAGCTCACCTGCCGGGACAAGTGGTTCCGATGAGCAGTTCTTC. The chain has TRBV18 and TRBJ2-1, with a possible D match to TRBD1 (6 bases). Germline V gene sequence: CDR1 KGHSH, CDR2 LQKENI. V was clipped by 3 bases and J by 8 bases, with 20 bases between them. The CDR3 is 16 amino acids.

This chain links TRBV9 with TRBJ1-3, with D possibly matching TRBD1 (6 bases). Germline values: CDR1 SGDLS, CDR2 YYNGEE. V was pared by 3 bases and J by 1 base, with 17 bases between. This CDR3 is built from 17 residues. Here the CDR3 reads CASSGSLTGRSGNTIYF. The CDR3 DNA reads TGTGCCAGCAGCGGGTCCCTGACAGGCAGGTCTGGAAACACCATATATTTT.

J is TRBJ2-7 and V is TRBV5-5; 7 positions agree with TRBD1. CDR1 and CDR2 (germline): SGHKS, YYEKEE (reference sequence). This CDR3 has 14 residues. V lost 4 bases, J lost 5 bases, and 9 bases stayed unmatched. This CDR3 is CASSRVTGSNEQYF. As DNA, the CDR3 is TGTGCCAGCAGCAGAGTGACAGGGTCCAACGAGCAGTACTTC.

This clone was counted only a few times. The chain combines TRBV7-2 with TRBJ1-4; possible D gene TRBD1, 5 bases. The V end lost 5 bases, the J end lost 4 bases, and 11 bases lay between the germline ends. The germline V gene has CDR1 SGHTA and CDR2 FQGNSA. This CDR3 contains 14 residues. CDR3 sequence (DNA): TGTGCCAGCAGCAACGGGAGGGGTAATGAAAAACTGTTTTTT. It encodes CASSNGRGNEKLFF.

The chain employs TRBV7-8 and TRBJ1-5, with a possible D match to TRBD1 (5 bases). The CDR3 has 14 residues. Germline CDR1 SGHVS, CDR2 FQNEAQ. Between the trimmed V and J ends, which lost 4 bases and 6 bases, there was a span of 13 bases. The CDR3 region is CASSSTDLSQPQHF. CDR3 DNA: TGTGCCAGCAGCTCGACAGATTTGAGTCAGCCCCAGCATTTT.

This rearrangement joins TRBV7-2 to TRBJ2-2; 12 positions match TRBD2. This CDR3 is 19 amino acids long. After removal of 4 bases from V and 4 bases from J, the junction contained 13 bases not matched to a gene. Germline CDR1 reads SGHTA; CDR2 reads FQGNSA. The CDR3 sequence: CASSSLPLAGGMRTGELFF. For the CDR3, the DNA is TGTGCCAGCAGCTCCCTCCCACTAGCGGGAGGAATGCGCACCGGGGAGCTGTTTTTT.